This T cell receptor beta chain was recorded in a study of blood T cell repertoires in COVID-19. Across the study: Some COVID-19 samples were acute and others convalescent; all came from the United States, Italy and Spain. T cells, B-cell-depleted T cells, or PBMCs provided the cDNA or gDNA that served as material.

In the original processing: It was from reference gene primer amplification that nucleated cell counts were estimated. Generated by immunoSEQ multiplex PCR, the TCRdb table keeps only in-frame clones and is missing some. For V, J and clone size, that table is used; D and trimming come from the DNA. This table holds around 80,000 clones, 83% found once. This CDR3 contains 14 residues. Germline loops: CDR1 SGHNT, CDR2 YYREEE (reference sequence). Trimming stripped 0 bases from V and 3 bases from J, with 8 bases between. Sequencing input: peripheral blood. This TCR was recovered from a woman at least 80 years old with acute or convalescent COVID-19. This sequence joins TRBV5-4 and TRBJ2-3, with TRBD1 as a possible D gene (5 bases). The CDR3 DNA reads TGTGCCAGCAGCTTGGGACAGTTGACAGATACGCAGTATTTT. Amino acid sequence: CASSLGQLTDTQYF.